This T cell receptor (beta chain) was found in a study of cytomegalovirus exposure and HLA in healthy donors. This clone has a single count. Its specificity is unknown. Germline V lookup: CDR1 SGHNT, CDR2 YYREEE (reference sequence). Trimming shortened V by 9 bases and J by 0 bases, and 13 bases separated the two germline ends. The CDR3 has 14 amino acids. General study results and limits: Versus the approximately 700-donor mean, an Asian-associated ancestry cluster reportedly showed fewer N-insertions in a later analysis. Among TCR beta chains, those listed as cytomegalovirus-associated numbered around 180. Excluded were some V segments that proved indistinguishable, including TRBV6-2 and TRBV6-3.

In the PCR, 60 Vbeta and 13 Jbeta primers were used. Libraries were prepared by immunoSEQ multiplex PCR; TCRdb keeps only in-frame clonotypes and omits some of them. Of more than 95,000 clones detected, over 75% appear once; the ten largest clones hold approximately 6.3%. At collection, donors were nominally healthy, but unrecorded immune exposures were probable. Sequencing was done on a sample of PBMCs. The sequence came from a man between 60 and 75 years old in good health and CMV-seropositive. The chain combines TRBV5-4 with TRBJ1-5; D perhaps matches TRBD1 (6 bases). CDR3: CAMMTGLSNQPQHF. The CDR3 DNA follows: TGTGCCATGATGACAGGACTTAGCAATCAGCCCCAGCATTTT.